This T cell receptor (beta chain) originates from a study of blood T cells in healthy people across ages. The overall study: For every two T cells, template switching captured about one barcoded beta molecule.

As concerns this clonotype: Antigen unknown. An end of the junction does not agree with germline; a read error may underlie this.

A second about 6 to 12 cycle PCR used barcoded and J-beta primers. Researchers report that a template-switch adaptor with 12 random nucleotides tagged each cDNA molecule. One entry per CDR3 protein results from TCRdb running MiXCR on the 5' RACE reads. The sample consists of some 750,000 distinct CDR3 sequences, approximately 21% of them appearing once. General study points: A roughly linear fall in TCR beta diversity per million T cells was seen with increasing age.

CDR1 is LGHNT and CDR2 is FRNRAP in the germline V gene. The CDR3 has 14 amino acids. This TCR was sampled from an older man in good health. The V call is TRBV12-5, the J call TRBJ1-2, with 8 bases identical to TRBD1. The sample comprised blood. The CDR3 reads CANGEGTGPYGYTF. CDR3 in DNA: TGTGCTAATGGTGAAGGGACAGGCCCCTATGGCTACACCTTC.